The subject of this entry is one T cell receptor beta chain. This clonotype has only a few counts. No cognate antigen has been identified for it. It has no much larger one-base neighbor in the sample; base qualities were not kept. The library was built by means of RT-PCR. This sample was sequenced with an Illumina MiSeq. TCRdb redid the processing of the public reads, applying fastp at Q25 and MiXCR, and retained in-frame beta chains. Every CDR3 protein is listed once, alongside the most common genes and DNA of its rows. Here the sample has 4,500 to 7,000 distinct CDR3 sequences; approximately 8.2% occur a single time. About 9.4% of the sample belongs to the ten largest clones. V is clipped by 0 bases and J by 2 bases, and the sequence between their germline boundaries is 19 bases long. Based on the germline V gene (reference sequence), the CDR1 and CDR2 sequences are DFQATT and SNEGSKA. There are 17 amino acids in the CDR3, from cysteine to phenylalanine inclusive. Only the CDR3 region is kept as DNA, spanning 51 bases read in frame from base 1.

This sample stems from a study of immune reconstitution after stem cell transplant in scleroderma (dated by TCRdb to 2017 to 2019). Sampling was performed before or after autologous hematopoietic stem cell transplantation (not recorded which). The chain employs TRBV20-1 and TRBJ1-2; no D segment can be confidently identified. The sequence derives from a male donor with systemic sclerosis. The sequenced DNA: TGCAGTGCTAGAGATCTTGAATTTTACTGGACGAACTATGGCTACACCTTC. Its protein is CSARDLEFYWTNYGYTF.